This T cell receptor beta chain stems from a study of blood T cell repertoires in COVID-19. The CDR3 spans 16 residues. Germline V gives CDR1 SQVTM, CDR2 ANQGSEA. With 0 bases removed from V and 7 bases from J, the gap between germline ends came to 18 bases. Sequencing was performed with immunoSEQ multiplex PCR; in TCRdb, only in-frame clones are kept and a portion is missing. The data hold 170,000 or so clones, with around 83% observed a single time. This chain uses TRBV29-1 with TRBJ1-4; tentative D call: TRBD1 (6 bases). Input material: peripheral blood. The receptor was isolated from a human donor in a cohort sampled during active COVID-19. The CDR3 spells CSVEDPSQGTSEKLFF. Written as DNA, the CDR3 is TGCAGCGTTGAAGACCCCTCCCAGGGGACAAGTGAAAAACTGTTTTTT.